The next 3 T cell receptor beta chains were all read from a single sample in a study of blood T cell repertoires in COVID-19. The protocol was immunoSEQ multiplex PCR, while the TCRdb copy is restricted to in-frame clones and leaves out a portion. The table has 100,000 to 150,000 clones, approximately 88% seen once. The sample comprised peripheral blood. The receptors here all came from a woman in her twenties or thirties who had recovered from COVID-19.

Comments on this clone: The identical CDR3 is also encoded by other nucleotide sequences in the sample. The CDR3 reads CASRQGGDGYTF. The CDR3 DNA follows: TGTGCCAGTAGACAGGGCGGTGATGGCTACACCTTC. The V and J genes are TRBV19 and TRBJ1-2; tentatively, D is TRBD1 (6 bases). CDR3 length: 12 amino acids. Germline V lookup: CDR1 LNHDA, CDR2 SQIVND (reference sequence). V was clipped by 6 bases and J by 6 bases, with 11 bases between them. Using reference TRBV19 and TRBJ1-2 for the parts outside the CDR3, the full variable domain is DGGITQSPKYLFRKEGQNVTLSCEQNLNHDAMYWYRQDPGQGLRLIYYSQIVNDFQKGDIAEGYSVSREKKESFPLTVTSAQKNPTAFYLCASRQGGDGYTFGSGTRLTVV.

This clone was detected once. J is TRBJ2-7 and V is TRBV15; 7 bases are shared with TRBD1. J gave up 6 bases and V 3 bases, and 14 bases lay outside the gene matches. Germline-derived CDR1 and CDR2 are LNHNV and YYDKDF (reference sequence). The CDR3 is 16 residues long. CDR3: CATSSETGLSNREQYF. DNA for the CDR3: TGTGCCACCAGCAGCGAGACAGGGTTAAGTAATCGCGAGCAGTACTTC.

This chain links TRBV5-1 with TRBJ2-4; D perhaps matches TRBD1 (5 bases). Germline values: CDR1 SGHRS, CDR2 YFSETQ. Trimming shortened V by 2 bases and J by 5 bases, and 8 bases separated the two germline ends. This CDR3 is built from 13 residues. The CDR3 DNA reads as TGCGCCAGCAGCTTTCAAGGGGAAAACATTCAGTACTTC. Translating gives CASSFQGENIQYF. Full variable domain (remainder filled in from reference TRBV5-1 and TRBJ2-4): KAGVTQTPRYLIKTRGQQVTLSCSPISGHRSVSWYQQTPGQGLQFLFEYFSETQRNKGNFPGRFSGRQFSNSRSEMNVSTLELGDSALYLCASSFQGENIQYFGAGTRLSVL.